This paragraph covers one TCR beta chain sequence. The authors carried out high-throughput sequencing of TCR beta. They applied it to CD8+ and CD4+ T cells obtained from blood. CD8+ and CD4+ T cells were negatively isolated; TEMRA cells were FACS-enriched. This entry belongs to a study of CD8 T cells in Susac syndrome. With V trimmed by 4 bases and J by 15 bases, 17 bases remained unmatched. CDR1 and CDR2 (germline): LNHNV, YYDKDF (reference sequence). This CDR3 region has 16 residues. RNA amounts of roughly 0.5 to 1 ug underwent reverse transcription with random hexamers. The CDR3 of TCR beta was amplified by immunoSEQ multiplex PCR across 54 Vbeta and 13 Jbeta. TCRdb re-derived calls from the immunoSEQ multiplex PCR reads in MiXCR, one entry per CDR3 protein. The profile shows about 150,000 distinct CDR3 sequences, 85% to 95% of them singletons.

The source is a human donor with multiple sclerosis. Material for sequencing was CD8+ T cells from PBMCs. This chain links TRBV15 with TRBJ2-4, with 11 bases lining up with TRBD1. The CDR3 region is CATSTAWEGQGGSRYF. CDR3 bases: TGTGCCACCAGCACCGCCTGGGAGGGACAGGGGGGAAGTCGGTACTTC.